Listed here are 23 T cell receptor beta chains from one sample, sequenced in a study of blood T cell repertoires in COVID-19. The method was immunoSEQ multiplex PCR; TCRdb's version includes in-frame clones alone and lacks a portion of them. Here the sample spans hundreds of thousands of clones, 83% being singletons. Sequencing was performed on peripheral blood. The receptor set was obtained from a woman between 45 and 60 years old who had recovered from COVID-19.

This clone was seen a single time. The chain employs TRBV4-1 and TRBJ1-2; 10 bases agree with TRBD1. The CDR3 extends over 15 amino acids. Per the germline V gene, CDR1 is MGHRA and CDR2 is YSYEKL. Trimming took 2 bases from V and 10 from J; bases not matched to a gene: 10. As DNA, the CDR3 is TGCGCCAGCAGCCAACCCCAGACAGGGGGCGAGGACTACACCTTC. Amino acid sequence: CASSQPQTGGEDYTF.

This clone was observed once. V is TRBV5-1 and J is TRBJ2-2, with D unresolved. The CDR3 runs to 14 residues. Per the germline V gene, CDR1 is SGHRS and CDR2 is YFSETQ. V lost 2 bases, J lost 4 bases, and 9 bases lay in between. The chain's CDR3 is CASSLLLVTGELFF. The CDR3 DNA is TGCGCCAGCAGCTTACTTTTAGTCACCGGGGAGCTGTTTTTT.

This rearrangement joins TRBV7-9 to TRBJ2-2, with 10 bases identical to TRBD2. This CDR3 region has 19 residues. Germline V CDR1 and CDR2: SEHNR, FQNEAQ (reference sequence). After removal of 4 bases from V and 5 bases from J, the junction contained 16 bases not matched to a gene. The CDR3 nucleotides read TGTGCCAGCAGCTCTAGGGCCCTTTGGACTAGCGGAGGGACCGGGGAGCTGTTTTTT. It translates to CASSSRALWTSGGTGELFF.

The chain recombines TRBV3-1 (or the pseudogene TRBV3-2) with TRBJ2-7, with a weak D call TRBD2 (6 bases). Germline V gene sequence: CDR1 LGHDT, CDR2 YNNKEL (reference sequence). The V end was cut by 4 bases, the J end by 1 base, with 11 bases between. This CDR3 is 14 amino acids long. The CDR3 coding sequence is TGTGCCAGCAGCCGTACGGGGGTGTCCTACGAGCAGTACTTC. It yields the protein CASSRTGVSYEQYF.

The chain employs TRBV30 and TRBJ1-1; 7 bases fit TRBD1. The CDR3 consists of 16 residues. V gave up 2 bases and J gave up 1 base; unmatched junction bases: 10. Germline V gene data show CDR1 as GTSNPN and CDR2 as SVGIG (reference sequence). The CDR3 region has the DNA TGTGCCTGGAGTTACACAGGGGCGCGGGGGAACACTGAAGCTTTCTTT. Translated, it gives CAWSYTGARGNTEAFF.

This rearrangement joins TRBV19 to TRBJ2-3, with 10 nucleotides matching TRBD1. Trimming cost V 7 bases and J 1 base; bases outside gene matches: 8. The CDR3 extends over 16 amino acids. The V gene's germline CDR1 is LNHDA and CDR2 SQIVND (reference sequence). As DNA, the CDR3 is TGTGCCAGTACCGGACAGGGGGTAATTCGCACAGATACGCAGTATTTT. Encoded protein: CASTGQGVIRTDTQYF.

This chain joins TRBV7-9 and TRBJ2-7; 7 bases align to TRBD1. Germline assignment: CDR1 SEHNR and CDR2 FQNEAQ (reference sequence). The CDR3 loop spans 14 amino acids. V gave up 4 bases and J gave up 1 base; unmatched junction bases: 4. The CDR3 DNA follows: TGTGCCAGCAGCTCCAACAGGGGATCCTACGAGCAGTACTTC. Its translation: CASSSNRGSYEQYF.

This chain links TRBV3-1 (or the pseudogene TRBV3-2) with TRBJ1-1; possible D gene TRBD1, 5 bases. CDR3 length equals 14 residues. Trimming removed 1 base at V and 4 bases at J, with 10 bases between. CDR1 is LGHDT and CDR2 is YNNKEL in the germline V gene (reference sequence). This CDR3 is CASSQVPGITEAFF. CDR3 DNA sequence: TGTGCCAGCAGCCAAGTCCCAGGGATCACTGAAGCTTTCTTT.

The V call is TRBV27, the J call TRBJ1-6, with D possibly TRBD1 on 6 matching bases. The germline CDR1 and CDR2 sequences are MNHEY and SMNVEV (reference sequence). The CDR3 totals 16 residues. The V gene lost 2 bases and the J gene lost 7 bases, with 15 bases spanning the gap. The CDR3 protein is CASSLEGGRRNSPLHF. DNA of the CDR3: TGTGCCAGCAGTTTAGAGGGGGGGAGGCGGAATTCACCCCTCCACTTT.

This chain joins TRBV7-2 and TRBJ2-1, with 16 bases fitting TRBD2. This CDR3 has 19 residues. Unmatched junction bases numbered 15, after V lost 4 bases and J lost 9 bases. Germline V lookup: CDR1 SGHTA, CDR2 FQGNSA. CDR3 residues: CASSSSSLPGLAGGGEQFF. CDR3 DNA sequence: TGTGCCAGCAGCTCTTCTTCACTTCCGGGACTAGCGGGAGGGGGTGAGCAGTTCTTC.

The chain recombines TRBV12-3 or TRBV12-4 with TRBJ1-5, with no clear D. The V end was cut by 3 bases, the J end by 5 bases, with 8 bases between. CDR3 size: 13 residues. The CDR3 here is CASSFWGDQPQHF. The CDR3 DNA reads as TGTGCCAGCAGTTTTTGGGGAGATCAGCCCCAGCATTTT.

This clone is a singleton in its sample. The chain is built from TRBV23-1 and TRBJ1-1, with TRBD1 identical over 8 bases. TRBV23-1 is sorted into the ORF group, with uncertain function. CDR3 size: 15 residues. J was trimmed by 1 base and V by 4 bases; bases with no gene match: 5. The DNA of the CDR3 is TGCGCCAGCAGTCGAGCGGACAGGGAGAACACTGAAGCTTTCTTT. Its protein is CASSRADRENTEAFF.

CDR3 in DNA: TGTGCCAGCAGCCCGGGGGGGCAGGGCCAACAGCCCCAGCATTTT. It encodes CASSPGGQGQQPQHF. The rearrangement links TRBV9 to TRBJ1-5; a possible D gene is TRBD1 (6 bases). Between the trimmed V and J ends, which lost 4 bases and 7 bases, there was a span of 18 bases. CDR1 and CDR2 from the germline V gene are SGDLS and YYNGEE. The CDR3 spans 15 residues.

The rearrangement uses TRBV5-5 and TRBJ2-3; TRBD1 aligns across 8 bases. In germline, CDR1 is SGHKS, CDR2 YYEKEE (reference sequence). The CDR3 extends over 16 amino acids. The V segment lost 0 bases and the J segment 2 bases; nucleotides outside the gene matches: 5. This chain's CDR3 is CASSLATGEFTDTQYF. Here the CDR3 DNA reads TGTGCCAGCAGCTTGGCGACAGGGGAGTTCACAGATACGCAGTATTTT.

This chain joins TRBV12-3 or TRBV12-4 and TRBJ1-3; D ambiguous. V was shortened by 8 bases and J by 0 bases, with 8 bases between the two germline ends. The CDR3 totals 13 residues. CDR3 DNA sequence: TGTGCCAGCGGACTGTCCTCTGGAAACACCATATATTTT. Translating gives CASGLSSGNTIYF.

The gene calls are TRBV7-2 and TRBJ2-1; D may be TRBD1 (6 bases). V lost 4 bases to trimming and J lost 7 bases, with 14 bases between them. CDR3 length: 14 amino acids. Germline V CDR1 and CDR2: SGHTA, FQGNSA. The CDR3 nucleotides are TGTGCCAGCAGCTGGGGTACAGGGTGGAATGAGCAGTTCTTC. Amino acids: CASSWGTGWNEQFF. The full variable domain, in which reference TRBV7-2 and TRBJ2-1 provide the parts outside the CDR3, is GAGVSQSPSNKVTEKGKDVELRCDPISGHTALYWYRQSLGQGLEFLIYFQGNSAPDKSGLPSDRFSAERTGGSVSTLTIQRTQQEDSAVYLCASSWGTGWNEQFFGPGTRLTVL.

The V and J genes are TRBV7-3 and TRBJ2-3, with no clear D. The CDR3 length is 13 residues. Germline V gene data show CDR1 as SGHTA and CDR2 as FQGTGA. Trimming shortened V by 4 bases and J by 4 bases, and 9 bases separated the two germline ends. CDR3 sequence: CASSSRFPDTQYF. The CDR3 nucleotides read TGTGCCAGCAGCTCTAGATTTCCAGATACGCAGTATTTT.

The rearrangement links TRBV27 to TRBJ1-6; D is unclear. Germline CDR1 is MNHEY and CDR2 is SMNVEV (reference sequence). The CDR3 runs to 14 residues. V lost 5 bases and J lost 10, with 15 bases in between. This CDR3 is CASSLTRHRSPLHF. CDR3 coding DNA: TGTGCCAGCAGTCTAACACGACATCGATCACCCCTCCACTTT.

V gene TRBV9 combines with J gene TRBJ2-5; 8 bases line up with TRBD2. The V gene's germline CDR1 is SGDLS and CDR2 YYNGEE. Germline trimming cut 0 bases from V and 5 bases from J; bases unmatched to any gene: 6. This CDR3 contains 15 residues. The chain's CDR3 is CASSVGSGRGETQYF. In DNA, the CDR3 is TGTGCCAGCAGCGTAGGAAGCGGGAGAGGGGAGACCCAGTACTTC.

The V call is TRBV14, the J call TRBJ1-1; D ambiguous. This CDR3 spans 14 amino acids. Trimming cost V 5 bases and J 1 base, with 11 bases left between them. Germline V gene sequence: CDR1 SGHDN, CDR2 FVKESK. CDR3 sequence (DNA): TGTGCCAGCAGCGAGCAGTTAGCGAACACTGAAGCTTTCTTT. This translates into CASSEQLANTEAFF. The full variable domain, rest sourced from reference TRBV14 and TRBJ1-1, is EAGVTQFPSHSVIEKGQTVTLRCDPISGHDNLYWYRRVMGKEIKFLLHFVKESKQDESGMPNNRFLAERTGGTYSTLKVQPAELEDSGVYFCASSEQLANTEAFFGQGTRLTVV.

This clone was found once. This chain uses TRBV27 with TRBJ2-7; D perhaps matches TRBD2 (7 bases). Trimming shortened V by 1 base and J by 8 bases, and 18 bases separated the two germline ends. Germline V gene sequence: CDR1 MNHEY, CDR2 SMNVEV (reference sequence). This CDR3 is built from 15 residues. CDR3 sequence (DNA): TGTGCCAGCAGTTTATTGCGGGGGCCAGGGTCTCAGCAGTACTTC. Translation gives CASSLLRGPGSQQYF.

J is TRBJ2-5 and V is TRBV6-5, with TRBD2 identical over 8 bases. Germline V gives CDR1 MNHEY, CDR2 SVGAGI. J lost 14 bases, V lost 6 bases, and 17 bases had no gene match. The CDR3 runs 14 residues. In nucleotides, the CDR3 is TGTGCCAGCAGCCTAGCCCAAACTAGCGGAGCACACTACTTC. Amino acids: CASSLAQTSGAHYF.

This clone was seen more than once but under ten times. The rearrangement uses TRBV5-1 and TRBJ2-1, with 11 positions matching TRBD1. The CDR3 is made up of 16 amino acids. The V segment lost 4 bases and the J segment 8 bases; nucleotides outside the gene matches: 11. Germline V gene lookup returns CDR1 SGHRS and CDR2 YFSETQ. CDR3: CASSPGDRGRSDEQFF. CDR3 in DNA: TGCGCCAGCAGCCCTGGGGACAGGGGGAGGAGCGATGAGCAGTTCTTC.